What follows are 8 T cell receptor beta chains derived from one specimen sequenced in a study of beta chain features in type 1 diabetes (dated by TCRdb to about 2018). Overall study results and their limits: Type 1 diabetes patients showed a moderate but significant shortening of TCRB CDR3 length in all four CD4+ subsets.

The library was produced with the immunoSEQ multiplex PCR assay. The entire amount of isolated RNA was reverse transcribed using the High Capacity cDNA Reverse Transcription Kit, so the sequenced TCRB transcripts were expressed ones. TCRdb stores this immuneACCESS table with in-frame sequences only. Part of the clones is absent; in the studies checked, under half of the shortfall reflects unresolved V genes, and no reason is known for the rest. In this sample the table shows fewer than 350,000 clones, approximately 16% of which occur a single time. Clones ranked in the top ten supply roughly 0.015% of the sample. Their antigens remain unidentified. The sample was naive CD4+ T cells from blood. The cell subset or site label for this specimen denotes: true naive CD4+ T cells. The receptors here all came from a man aged 18 to 35 with type 1 diabetes.

This clone was found a few times. This chain joins TRBV28 and TRBJ2-7, with TRBD1 as a possible D gene (6 bases). V lost 5 bases to trimming and J lost 0 bases, with 17 bases between them. The CDR3 runs 16 residues. Looked up from germline, CDR1 is MDHEN and CDR2 is SYDVKM. CDR3 DNA sequence: TGTGCCAGCAGTCCCCATAGGACAGTTTTCTCCTACGAGCAGTACTTC. It specifies CASSPHRTVFSYEQYF.

The J gene is TRBJ2-7, the V gene TRBV21-1; whether TRBD2, the table's D call, matches the DNA was not checked. TRBV21-1 is assigned pseudogene status. The CDR3 is made up of 15 amino acids. The CDR3 DNA reads as TGTGCCAGCAGCGCAACCGGGATCCTCTCCTACGAGCAGTACTTC. This encodes CASSATGILSYEQYF.

This clone appeared a few times. The chain joins TRBV15 to TRBJ2-5; 8 bases map to TRBD2. CDR3 length equals 17 residues. V lost 0 bases and J lost 0; bases outside the gene matches: 6. The germline V gene has CDR1 LNHNV and CDR2 YYDKDF (reference sequence). CDR3 DNA sequence: TGTGCCACCAGCAGAGATCAAGGCGGGGGGAACCAAGAGACCCAGTACTTC. This encodes CATSRDQGGGNQETQYF.

This clone has a handful of counts. The V gene is TRBV4-3, the J gene TRBJ1-2; D may be TRBD1 (5 bases). Trimming stripped 2 bases from V and 6 bases from J, with 13 bases between. CDR1 and CDR2 (germline): LGHNA, YSLEER. The CDR3 length is 14 residues. This CDR3 is CASSQRDSRDGYTF. The CDR3, as DNA: TGCGCCAGCAGCCAACGGGACTCGAGAGATGGCTACACCTTC.

In this sample, this clone turned up a few times. The chain employs TRBV6-5 and TRBJ2-6, with TRBD1 matching 8 bases. The germline V gene has CDR1 MNHEY and CDR2 SVGAGI. The CDR3 loop spans 16 amino acids. J gave up 2 bases and V 0 bases, and 0 bases lay outside the gene matches. The DNA for the CDR3 is TGTGCCAGCAGTTACTCGACAGGGGCTGGGGCCAACGTCCTGACTTTC. Protein: CASSYSTGAGANVLTF.

The V and J genes are TRBV30 and TRBJ2-3; 8 positions agree with TRBD1. There are 15 residues in the CDR3. Germline assignment: CDR1 GTSNPN and CDR2 SVGIG (reference sequence). V gave up 3 bases and J gave up 4 bases; unmatched junction bases: 9. CDR3 in amino acids: CAWSRGQGRSDTQYF. In nucleotides, the CDR3 is TGTGCCTGGAGCCGTGGACAGGGCAGATCAGATACGCAGTATTTT.

This clone has a handful of counts. The J gene is TRBJ2-3, the V gene TRBV2, with 7 bases identical to TRBD1. J lost 1 base, V lost 3 bases, and 4 bases had no gene match. CDR3 length: 15 residues. Germline V gene data show CDR1 as SNHLY and CDR2 as FYNNEI. CDR3: CASSDRQGGTDTQYF. Here the CDR3 DNA reads TGTGCCAGCAGTGATCGGCAGGGGGGCACAGATACGCAGTATTTT.

The chain carries TRBV4-3 and TRBJ2-7; a possible D gene is TRBD2 (6 bases). This CDR3 has 16 residues. V dropped 4 bases and J dropped 3 bases, with 19 bases sitting between them. Germline V CDR1 and CDR2: LGHNA, YSLEER. The CDR3 protein is CASSPAARGDDYEQYF. As DNA, the CDR3 is TGCGCCAGCAGCCCCGCCGCGCGGGGCGATGACTACGAGCAGTACTTC.